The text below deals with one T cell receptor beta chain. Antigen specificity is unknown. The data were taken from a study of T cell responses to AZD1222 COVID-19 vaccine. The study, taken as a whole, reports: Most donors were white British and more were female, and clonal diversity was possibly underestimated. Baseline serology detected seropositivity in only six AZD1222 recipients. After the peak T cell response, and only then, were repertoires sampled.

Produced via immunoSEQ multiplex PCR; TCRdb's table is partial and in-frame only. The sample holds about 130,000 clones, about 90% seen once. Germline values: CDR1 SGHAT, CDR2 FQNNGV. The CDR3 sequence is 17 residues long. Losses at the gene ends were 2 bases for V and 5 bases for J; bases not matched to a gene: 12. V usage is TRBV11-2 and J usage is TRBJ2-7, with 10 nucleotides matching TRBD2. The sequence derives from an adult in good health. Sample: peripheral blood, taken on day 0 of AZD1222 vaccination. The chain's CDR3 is CASSLLGASGSFHEQYF. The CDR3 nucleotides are TGTGCCAGCAGCTTACTAGGGGCTAGCGGGAGTTTCCACGAGCAGTACTTC.